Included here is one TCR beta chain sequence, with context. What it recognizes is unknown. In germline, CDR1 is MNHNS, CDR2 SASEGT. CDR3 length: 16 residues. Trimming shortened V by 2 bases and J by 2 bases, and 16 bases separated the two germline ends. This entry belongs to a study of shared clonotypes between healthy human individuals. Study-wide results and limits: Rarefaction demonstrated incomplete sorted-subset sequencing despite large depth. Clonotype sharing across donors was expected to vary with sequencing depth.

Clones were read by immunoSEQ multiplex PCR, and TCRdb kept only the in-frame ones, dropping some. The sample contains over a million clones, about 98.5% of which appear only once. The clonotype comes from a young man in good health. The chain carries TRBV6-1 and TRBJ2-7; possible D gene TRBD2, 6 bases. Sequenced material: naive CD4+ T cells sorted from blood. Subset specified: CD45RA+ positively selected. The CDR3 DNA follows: TGTGCCAGCAGTGAAAGGGGACTGCGTCGCCCCTACGAGCAGTACTTC. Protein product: CASSERGLRRPYEQYF.